This TCR beta chain was identified during a study of T cells expressing NK-cell markers. Germline CDR1 is MGHDK and CDR2 is SYGVNS. The CDR3 is 16 residues long. TCRdb reprocessed the 5' RACE reads and reports one entry per CDR3 protein, with no DNA. The sample table includes 90,000 to 130,000 distinct CDR3 sequences. The TCR originated in a woman aged 18 to 69 in good health. This chain links TRBV25-1 with TRBJ2-3; TCRdb's D gene call, TRBD2, goes unchecked for lack of DNA. The sample comprised blood T cells: a sorted CD56 or NKG2C T cell subset, CD4+ or CD8+ T cells, or bulk PBMC T cells (not recorded which). The CDR3 spells CASSEYMGGVADTQYF.